The clone carrying this TCR beta chain was detected only once. This sample was taken from a study of shared clonotypes between healthy human individuals. Some clones are missing from TCRdb's copy, which holds only in-frame ones; the method was immunoSEQ multiplex PCR. This table has fewer than 2.5 million clones, roughly 93% appearing once. The sequencing input was naive CD4+ T cells from PBMCs. Noted subset: CD45RA+ positively selected. The clonotype was recovered from a man between 18 and 29 years old in good health. Some clones in this sample may be carry-over from other donors' samples.

The CDR3 sequence is CASSNRSSGANVLTF. The CDR3 DNA follows: TGTGCCAGCAGCAACAGGAGCTCTGGGGCCAACGTCCTGACTTTC. V is TRBV7-3 and J is TRBJ2-6; a weak D match, TRBD1 (5 bases). The CDR3 totals 15 residues. V lost 5 bases and J 0 bases, leaving 8 bases between the germline ends. Germline V lookup: CDR1 SGHTA, CDR2 FQGTGA.